A single sample gave rise to the 20 T cell receptor beta chains below, sequenced in a study of cytomegalovirus exposure and HLA in healthy donors. PCR involved 60 Vbeta and 13 Jbeta primers. Using immunoSEQ multiplex PCR, the repertoire was profiled, and TCRdb retains in-frame clones only, with some absent. The repertoire holds around 160,000 clones, around 84% seen once, with 3% in the top ten. The sequencing sample was made of PBMCs. Receptor source: a man aged 40-55 years in good health and CMV-seropositive.

V and J are TRBV9 and TRBJ1-6; no clear D gene. Per the germline V gene, CDR1 is SGDLS and CDR2 is YYNGEE. The CDR3 spans 14 residues. The germline V and J ends were trimmed by 2 bases and 6 bases, with 9 bases remaining between them. Here the CDR3 DNA reads TGTGCCAGCAGCGTTTCCAACAGTAATTCACCCCTCCACTTT. Translated: CASSVSNSNSPLHF.

This chain connects TRBV27 to TRBJ2-1; 14 bases align to TRBD2. V trimming: 4 bases; J trimming: 7 bases; junction bases outside the gene matches: 9. Germline V gene sequence: CDR1 MNHEY, CDR2 SMNVEV (reference sequence). The CDR3 totals 17 residues. Here the CDR3 reads CASSSRLAGGPWNEQFF. In DNA form, the CDR3 reads TGTGCCAGCAGTTCGAGACTAGCGGGAGGGCCTTGGAATGAGCAGTTCTTC.

The chain combines TRBV20-1 with TRBJ1-2; perhaps TRBD1 as D (5 bases). V was shortened by 6 bases and J by 8 bases, with 13 bases between the two germline ends. This CDR3 spans 11 amino acids. Germline values: CDR1 DFQATT, CDR2 SNEGSKA (reference sequence). CDR3 sequence reads: CSAAGVHGYTF. For the CDR3, the DNA is TGCAGTGCAGCGGGGGTTCACGGCTACACCTTC.

This clone was detected once. The rearrangement joins TRBV13 to TRBJ2-5; 9 bases are shared with TRBD1. The CDR3 is made up of 16 amino acids. Trimming at V came to 5 bases and at J to 3 bases, leaving 10 bases not matched to a gene. The germline V gene encodes CDR1 PRHDT and CDR2 FYEKMQ (reference sequence). The CDR3 reads CASSTLGQGGKETQYF. CDR3 sequence (DNA): TGTGCCAGCAGCACGTTGGGACAGGGAGGAAAAGAGACCCAGTACTTC.

The genes are TRBV9 and TRBJ2-1; maybe TRBD1 (5 bases). Germline-derived CDR1 and CDR2 are SGDLS and YYNGEE. The CDR3 totals 16 residues. Deletions cut 2 bases from V and 4 bases from J, with 16 bases between. Written as DNA, the CDR3 is TGTGCCAGCAGCGTCCAGGGAAGTCAAACATACAATGAGCAGTTCTTC. Its translation is CASSVQGSQTYNEQFF.

The chain joins TRBV25-1 to TRBJ2-1; perhaps TRBD2 as D (6 bases). The CDR3 is 13 residues long. Trimming stripped 5 bases from V and 7 bases from J, with 12 bases between. CDR1 and CDR2 (germline): MGHDK, SYGVNS. The CDR3, as DNA: TGTGCCAGCAGTAAGGGGACTGATAATGAGCAGTTCTTC. This sequence encodes CASSKGTDNEQFF.

The chain employs TRBV5-6 and TRBJ2-2; possibly TRBD1 for D (6 bases). Per the germline V gene, CDR1 is SGHDT and CDR2 is YYEEEE. The CDR3 spans 15 residues. Trimming left V 1 base short and J 6 bases short, with 13 bases between. The CDR3 DNA sequence: TGTGCCAGCAGCTTGCAGGGGCTTGGAGCCGGGGAGCTGTTTTTT. Its protein is CASSLQGLGAGELFF. Based on the CDR3 plus reference TRBV5-6 and TRBJ2-2, the full variable domain is DAGVTQSPTHLIKTRGQQVTLRCSPKSGHDTVSWYQQALGQGPQFIFQYYEEEERQRGNFPDRFSGHQFPNYSSELNVNALLLGDSALYLCASSLQGLGAGELFFGEGSRLTVL.

V is TRBV2 and J is TRBJ2-7, with TRBD1 matching over 10 bases. J gave up 0 bases and V 5 bases, and 10 bases lay outside the gene matches. CDR3 length: 17 amino acids. Germline loops: CDR1 SNHLY, CDR2 FYNNEI. In DNA form, the CDR3 reads TGTGCCAGCAGTCCCGACTTCGGACAGGGGGGCTCCTACGAGCAGTACTTC. This encodes CASSPDFGQGGSYEQYF.

The chain combines TRBV27 with TRBJ2-7, with 8 bases aligning to TRBD1. V dropped 7 bases and J dropped 6; count of bases not matched to a gene: 11. The CDR3 covers 14 residues. In germline, CDR1 is MNHEY, CDR2 SMNVEV (reference sequence). The CDR3 DNA reads as TGTGCCAGCAAATCCCCGGACAGGGTATCCGAGCAGTACTTC. Translating gives CASKSPDRVSEQYF.

This clone was seen only a few times. V is TRBV2 and J is TRBJ1-4; 8 bases are a match to TRBD1. Germline values: CDR1 SNHLY, CDR2 FYNNEI. The junction had 6 bases not matched to a gene; V was cut back by 5 bases and J by 7 bases. This CDR3 has 14 amino acids. This CDR3 is CASSSRGQGEKLFF. The CDR3 DNA sequence: TGTGCCAGCAGTAGCAGGGGGCAAGGTGAAAAACTGTTTTTT.

V gene TRBV18 combines with J gene TRBJ2-1; TRBD2 agrees at 8 bases. There are 18 residues in the CDR3. The trim removed 2 bases at V and 2 bases at J, leaving 11 bases unmatched. Germline CDR1 reads KGHSH; CDR2 reads LQKENI. As DNA, the CDR3 is TGTGCCAGCTCACCATTCGGAGCAGCGGGAGTGGCCTACAATGAGCAGTTCTTC. Encoded protein: CASSPFGAAGVAYNEQFF.

On this clone: Sequence at one end of the junction differs from germline and may be a read error. This sequence joins TRBV7-9 and TRBJ1-5, with 7 bases aligning to TRBD1. Germline-derived CDR1 and CDR2 are SEHNR and FQNEAQ (reference sequence). The CDR3 runs 15 residues. This chain's CDR3 is CSSSLGRGQAQPQHF. CDR3 in DNA: TGTTCCAGCAGCTTAGGGAGGGGGCAGGCTCAGCCCCAGCATTTT.

This chain joins TRBV20-1 and TRBJ2-1; D remains unclear. The germline CDR1 and CDR2 sequences are DFQATT and SNEGSKA (reference sequence). The CDR3 sequence is 11 residues long. The V and J ends lost 4 bases and 10 bases respectively, with 11 bases between them. CDR3 DNA: TGCAGTGCTACCAAATCCGAGGAGCAGTTCTTC. Protein: CSATKSEEQFF.

The chain employs TRBV11-2 and TRBJ1-2; tentative D call: TRBD1 (5 bases). The CDR3 has 14 residues. Germline CDR1 is SGHAT and CDR2 is FQNNGV. V lost 5 bases and J lost 5, with 15 bases in between. CDR3 DNA sequence: TGTGCCAGCAGCCCGCCGGGGGTCCGGTATGGCTACACCTTC. This gives the protein CASSPPGVRYGYTF. Full variable domain (missing parts from reference TRBV11-2 and TRBJ1-2): EAGVAQSPRYKIIEKRQSVAFWCNPISGHATLYWYQQILGQGPKLLIQFQNNGVVDDSQLPKDRFSAERLKGVDSTLKIQPAKLEDSAVYLCASSPPGVRYGYTFGSGTRLTVV.

This clone was seen a few times. V gene TRBV4-2 combines with J gene TRBJ2-1; D may be TRBD2 (6 bases). V lost 1 base, J lost 0 bases, and 7 bases lay in between. The length of the CDR3 is 15 residues. CDR1 and CDR2 (germline): LGHNA, YNFKEQ. The CDR3, as DNA: TGTGCCAGCAGCCAAGTAGCGGACTCCTACAATGAGCAGTTCTTC. Translated: CASSQVADSYNEQFF.

The rearrangement joins TRBV6-5 to TRBJ2-7; D may be TRBD2 (6 bases). CDR1 MNHEY and CDR2 SVGAGI come from the germline V gene. The V gene lost 4 bases and the J gene lost 5 bases, with 21 bases spanning the gap. The CDR3 is 16 residues long. CDR3 sequence (DNA): TGTGCCAGCAGTTTTGGGGCCAGACGGGGGAGGAACGAGCAGTACTTC. Residues: CASSFGARRGRNEQYF.

This rearrangement joins TRBV27 to TRBJ2-5; TRBD1 aligns across 7 bases. With 4 bases clipped from V and 2 bases from J, the junction kept 1 base outside the gene matches. The CDR3 consists of 13 residues. The germline V gene encodes CDR1 MNHEY and CDR2 SMNVEV (reference sequence). This chain's CDR3 is CASSSQGQETQYF. The CDR3 nucleotides are TGTGCCAGCAGTTCACAGGGGCAAGAGACCCAGTACTTC.

The V gene is TRBV6-5, the J gene TRBJ2-3; 7 nucleotides line up with TRBD1. Germline V gene sequence: CDR1 MNHEY, CDR2 SVGAGI. The CDR3 has 15 residues. V shed 6 bases, J shed 0 bases, and the junction held 6 bases outside the gene matches. The CDR3 protein is CASRTGSISTDTQYF. CDR3 DNA sequence: TGTGCCAGCAGGACAGGGAGCATTAGCACAGATACGCAGTATTTT.

Concerning this clone: Sequence at one end of the junction differs from germline and may be a read error. This specimen includes other DNA sequences encoding the same CDR3. The chain recombines TRBV4-3 with TRBJ2-2; no definite D call. CDR3 length: 15 residues. From germline, CDR1 is LGHNA and CDR2 YSLEER. In nucleotides, the CDR3 is TGCGCCAGCAGCCAACAGCCTAGGTCCGCCGGAGAGCTGTTTTTT. The encoded protein is CASSQQPRSAGELFF.

This sequence joins TRBV21-1 and TRBJ1-1; TRBD1 was called by the table and not checked on the DNA. TRBV21-1 is a pseudogene segment. The CDR3 runs 18 residues. The CDR3 nucleotides read TGTGCCAGCAGCAAAGAAAGGGGGCGGATCATGACGAACACTGAAGCTTTCTTT. Protein: CASSKERGRIMTNTEAFF.